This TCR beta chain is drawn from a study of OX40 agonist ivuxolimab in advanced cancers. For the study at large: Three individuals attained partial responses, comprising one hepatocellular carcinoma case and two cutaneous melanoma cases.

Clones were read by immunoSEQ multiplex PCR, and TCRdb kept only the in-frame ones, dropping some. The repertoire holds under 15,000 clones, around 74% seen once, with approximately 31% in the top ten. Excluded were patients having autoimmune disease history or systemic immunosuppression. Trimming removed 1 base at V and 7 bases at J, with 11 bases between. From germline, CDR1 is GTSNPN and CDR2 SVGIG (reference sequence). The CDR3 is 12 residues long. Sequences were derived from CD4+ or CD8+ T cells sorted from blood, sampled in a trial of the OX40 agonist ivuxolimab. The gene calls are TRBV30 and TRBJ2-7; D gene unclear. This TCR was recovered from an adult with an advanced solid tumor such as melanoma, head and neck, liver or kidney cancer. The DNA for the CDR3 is TGTGCCTGGAGTGCCTTATCGAGAGAGCAGTACTTC. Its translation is CAWSALSREQYF.